This T cell receptor (beta chain) was recorded in a study of shared T cell receptors in the human thymus (dated by TCRdb to about 2021). Concerning the study at large: The study examined how self-reactive, shared T-cell receptor alpha chains are generated in the human thymus.

Library method: the immunoSEQ multiplex PCR assay. TCRdb limited this immuneACCESS table to in-frame rearrangements with V and J called. A share of clones is missing; checked studies link under half to unresolved V genes, and the rest is unexplained. This sample has some 640,000 clones in its table, and 70% to 90% of those were observed once. The biggest ten clones account for roughly 0.0086% of the sample. Taken from the germline V gene, the CDR1 and CDR2 loops are SGHRS and YFSETQ. The V end loses 0 bases and the J end loses 6 bases, and a stretch of 12 bases separates them. Reading from cysteine to phenylalanine, the CDR3 counts 15 amino acids. The CDR3 DNA has 45 bases and is translated from base 1. Concerning this clone itself: Its antigen specificity is not known. There are no base qualities to consult, and no much larger clone falls within one base.

This sample also appeared in a second study, on human thymus T cells. As noted in the second study: In Finland, the donors were immunologically healthy infants who were having open corrective cardiac surgery for congenital heart defects. Thymus tissue was obtained as surgical resects removed during corrective cardiac surgery. Both the thymic and the peripheral blood repertoires appeared to show biased V and J gene segment usage. The related research reported highly overlapping thymic TCR repertoires among unrelated individuals. The study used 7 or 8 infant thymus samples plus four related peripheral blood samples to characterize TCR alpha and beta repertoires. The infant donors were roughly 7 to 244 days old, and the cohort included over 5 males and two females. Thymocytes were freed from the tissue by mechanical means and kept at -70 degrees C as pellets of about 9-30 million cells. A QIAsymphony instrument was used to extract genomic DNA from frozen cell pellets. Using the immunoSEQ multiplex PCR assay, the TCRB and TCRAD loci were amplified from a standardized quantity of quality-controlled genomic DNA. The amplicons spanned the V(D)J region and were long enough to cover the CDR3 and allow V and J genes to be identified. The commercial immunoSEQ service was used to sequence amplicons on an Illumina platform. Primer bias and sequencing errors were corrected using previously described methods, and TCRAD and TCRB definitions followed the IMGT database. Analysis of the repertoires was done with immunoSEQ Analyzer 3.0 and VDJTools and included basic statistics, V/J segment usage, diversity estimates, rarefaction and pairwise overlap. To estimate diversity, the Chao1, ChaoE, Efron-Thisted, Shannon and inverse Simpson indices were applied, and diversity was also estimated on datasets down-sampled to the smallest sample. Repertoire overlap used strict matching of CDR3 nucleotide sequence, V gene and J gene, with Jaccard-based multidimensional scaling clustering. Thymus samples yielded on average around 810,000 unique TCRB clonotypes, compared with 80,000 to 85,000 from blood samples.

This clonotype was sampled from a boy under two years old with a congenital heart defect. Donor details come from another sample of the same person, matched by shared clones. Material: thymocytes. The chain was built from TRBV5-1 and TRBJ1-4; D gene: possibly TRBD1, on 6 matching bases. CDR3 sequence: CASSLDQGLYEKLFF. Read as DNA, the sequence is TGCGCCAGCAGCTTGGATCAGGGGCTTTATGAAAAACTGTTTTTT. Beyond the CDR3, the reference TRBV5-1 and TRBJ1-4 genes provide the residues; the full variable domain reads: KAGVTQTPRYLIKTRGQQVTLSCSPISGHRSVSWYQQTPGQGLQFLFEYFSETQRNKGNFPGRFSGRQFSNSRSEMNVSTLELGDSALYLCASSLDQGLYEKLFFGSGTQLSVL.